The sequence of this TCR beta chain was determined in a study of T cell responses to AZD1222 COVID-19 vaccine. Trimming cost V 6 bases and J 0 bases, with 14 bases left between them. Germline V gives CDR1 SGHDT, CDR2 YYEEEE. The CDR3 totals 15 residues. Study conclusions and caveats: Nearly half of spike-specific TCRs reportedly go after variant regions that carry no mutations. Spike regions recognized by vaccine-associated CD4 TCRs spanned the protein, led by 160-218 and 743-854. Donor demographics were predominantly white British with a female majority; clonal diversity may be underestimated.

A remark on this clone: What it binds is not known.

TCRdb's copy holds only in-frame clones and misses some; the assay was immunoSEQ multiplex PCR. The sample has over 100,000 clones; around nine tenths are singletons. The sample was peripheral blood, taken on day 0 of AZD1222 vaccination. The chain has TRBV5-6 and TRBJ2-3; weak D call: TRBD2 (6 bases). The clonotype originates from an adult in good health. CDR3 in DNA: TGTGCCAGCAAGGAAGCGGGCCCTAGCACAGATACGCAGTATTTT. Encoded protein: CASKEAGPSTDTQYF.